Described below is a single TCR beta chain sequence and its context. The antigen remains undetermined. The germline V and J ends were trimmed by 4 bases and 4 bases, with 8 bases remaining between them. This CDR3 is 13 amino acids long. From germline, CDR1 is MDHEN and CDR2 SYDVKM. The record originates from a study of cytomegalovirus exposure and HLA in healthy donors. Whole-study findings and limits: Researchers catalogued approximately 170 TCR beta chains as cytomegalovirus-associated.

PCR employed 60 Vbeta and 13 Jbeta primers. The repertoire was sequenced with immunoSEQ multiplex PCR; TCRdb's copy has only in-frame clones and lacks some. Its table lists 150,000 to 200,000 clones. This sequence originates from a man between 25 and 39 years old in good health and CMV-seronegative. Sequenced sample: PBMCs. The chain links TRBV28 to TRBJ1-5, with unresolved D. The CDR3 region has the DNA TGTGCCAGCAGTTCCCGCGGGAATCAGCCCCAGCATTTT. This sequence encodes CASSSRGNQPQHF.